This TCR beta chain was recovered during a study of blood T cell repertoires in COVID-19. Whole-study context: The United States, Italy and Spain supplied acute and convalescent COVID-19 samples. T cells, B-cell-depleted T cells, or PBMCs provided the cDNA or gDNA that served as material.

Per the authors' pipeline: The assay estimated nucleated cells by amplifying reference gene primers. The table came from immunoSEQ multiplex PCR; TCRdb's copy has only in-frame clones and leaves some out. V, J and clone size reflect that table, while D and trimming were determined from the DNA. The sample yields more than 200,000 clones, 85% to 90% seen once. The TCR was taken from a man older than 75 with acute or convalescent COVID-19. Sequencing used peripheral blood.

The chain's CDR3 is CASSSGPGIANEKLFF. The CDR3 bases are TGTGCCAGCAGCTCGGGCCCCGGGATCGCTAATGAAAAACTGTTTTTT. V and J are TRBV5-5 and TRBJ1-4; D gene ambiguous. V dropped 3 bases and J dropped 3 bases, with 15 bases sitting between them. Looked up from germline, CDR1 is SGHKS and CDR2 is YYEKEE (reference sequence). The CDR3 is made up of 16 amino acids.